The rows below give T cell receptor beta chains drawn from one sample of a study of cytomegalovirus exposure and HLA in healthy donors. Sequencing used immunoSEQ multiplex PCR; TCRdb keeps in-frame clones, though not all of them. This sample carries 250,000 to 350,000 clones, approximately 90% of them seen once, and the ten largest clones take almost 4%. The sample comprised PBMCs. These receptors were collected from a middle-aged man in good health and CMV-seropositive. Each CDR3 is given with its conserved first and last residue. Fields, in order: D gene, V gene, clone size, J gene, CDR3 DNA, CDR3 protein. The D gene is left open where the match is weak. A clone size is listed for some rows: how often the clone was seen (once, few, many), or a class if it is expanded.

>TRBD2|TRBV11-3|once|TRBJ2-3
TGTGCCAGCAGCTCGGGGGACTGGGTAGCGGGGAGCACAGATACGCAGTATTTT
CASSSGDWVAGSTDTQYF
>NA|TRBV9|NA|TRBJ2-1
TGTGCCAGCAGCGTAGGGTGGCCCTCCTACAATGAGCAGTTCTTC
CASSVGWPSYNEQFF
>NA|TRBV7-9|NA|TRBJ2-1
TGTGCCAGCACCAATGAGGTTTACAATGAGCAGTTCTTC
CASTNEVYNEQFF
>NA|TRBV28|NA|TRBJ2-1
TGTGCCAGCAGGGGGTTCAGCGGGCCTTCCTACAATGAGCAGTTCTTC
CASRGFSGPSYNEQFF
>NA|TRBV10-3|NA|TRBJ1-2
TGTGCCATCAGTGAGTCCGGCAGGGAAGATGGCTGCACCTTC
CAISESGREDGCTF
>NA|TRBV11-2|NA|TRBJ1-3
TGTGCCAGCAGCTTGTACAATCTGAGGGCCTATGGAAACACCATATATTTT
CASSLYNLRAYGNTIYF
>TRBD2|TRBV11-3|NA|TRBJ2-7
TGTGCCAGCAGGCGACTGGCCGGGAGGAACGAGCAGTACTTC
CASRRLAGRNEQYF
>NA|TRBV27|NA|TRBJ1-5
TGTGCCAGCAGTCGACGGGACGGGACAAGACAGCCCCAGCATTTT
CASSRRDGTRQPQHF
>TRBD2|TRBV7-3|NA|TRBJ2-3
TGTGCCAGCAGCCTGACGGGACTAGGCGGTTTCAATACGCAGTATTTT
CASSLTGLGGFNTQYF
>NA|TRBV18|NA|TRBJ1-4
TGTGCCAGCTCACTAGGCAGTGACAAACGGGAAAAACTGTTTTTT
CASSLGSDKREKLFF
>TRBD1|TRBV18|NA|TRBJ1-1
TGTGCCAGCTCTCTCGGGACAGGGGTGTTTGGGAGCACTGAAGCTTTCTTT
CASSLGTGVFGSTEAFF
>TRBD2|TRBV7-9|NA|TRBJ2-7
TGTGCCAGCAGCTCGACTAGCGGGAGCTCCTACGAGCAGTACTTC
CASSSTSGSSYEQYF
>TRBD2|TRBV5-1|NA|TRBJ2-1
TGCGCCAGCAGCTTTTGGCGGGAGGCGAATGAGCAGTTCTTC
CASSFWREANEQFF
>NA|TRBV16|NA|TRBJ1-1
TGTGCCAGCAGCCAATCCTGGGGGGGGGAGTCTGAAGCTTTCTTT
CASSQSWGGESEAFF
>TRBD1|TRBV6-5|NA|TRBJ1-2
TGTGCCAGCAGTTACTCTCGGACAGGGGGCGGCTATGGCTACACCTTC
CASSYSRTGGGYGYTF
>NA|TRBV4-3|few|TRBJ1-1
TGCGCCAGCAGCCAAGGGAGGAACACTGAAGCTTTCTTT
CASSQGRNTEAFF
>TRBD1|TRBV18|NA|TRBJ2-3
TGTGCCAGCTCACCACAGGGACAGGGGCACACAGATACGCAGTATTTT
CASSPQGQGHTDTQYF
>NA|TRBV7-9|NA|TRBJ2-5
TGTGCCAGCAGCTTAGCGCGGGAGACCCAGTACTTC
CASSLARETQYF
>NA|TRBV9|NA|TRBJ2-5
TGTGCCAGCAGCGTAGACCGGGAAGAGACCCAGTACTTC
CASSVDREETQYF
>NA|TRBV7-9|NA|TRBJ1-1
TGTGCCAGCAGCCCTAAGAACACTGAAGCTTTCTTT
CASSPKNTEAFF
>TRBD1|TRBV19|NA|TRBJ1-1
TGTGCCAGTAGTGCCACGGACAGGGTAGGCCCTGAAGCTTTCTTT
CASSATDRVGPEAFF
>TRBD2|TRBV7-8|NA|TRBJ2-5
TGTGCCAGCACCGGGACTACACAAGAGACCCAGTACTTC
CASTGTTQETQYF
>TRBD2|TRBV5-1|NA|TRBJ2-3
TGCGCCAGCAGCTTGGGACTAGCGGGAGGAGCAGATACGCAGTATTTT
CASSLGLAGGADTQYF
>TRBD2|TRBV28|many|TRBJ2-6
TGTGCCAGCAGTCTAGCGGGCCAACCTGGGGCCAACGTCCTGACTTTC
CASSLAGQPGANVLTF
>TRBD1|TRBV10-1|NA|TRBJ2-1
TGCGCCAGCAGTCGACAGGGGCCCCATCTTGAGCAGTTCTTC
CASSRQGPHLEQFF
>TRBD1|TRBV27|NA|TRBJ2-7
TGTGCCAGCAGTTTAAAAGGACAGGGAGGTTACGAGCAGTACTTC
CASSLKGQGGYEQYF
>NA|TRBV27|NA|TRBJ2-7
TGTGCCAGCAGTTTAGGGGCAGGGGCCTACGAGCAGTACTTC
CASSLGAGAYEQYF
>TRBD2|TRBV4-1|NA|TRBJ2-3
TGCGCCAGCAGCCAACGCCACCTAGCGGGAGGGACAGATACGCAGTATTTT
CASSQRHLAGGTDTQYF
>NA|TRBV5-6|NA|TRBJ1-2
TGTGCCAGCAGCTTGGAAAACCACAGGGGCTACACCTTC
CASSLENHRGYTF
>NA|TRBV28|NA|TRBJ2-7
TGTGCCAGCAGTTTACCACTCCGCTCCTACGAGCAGTACTTC
CASSLPLRSYEQYF
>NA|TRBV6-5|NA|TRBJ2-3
TGTGCCAGCAGTTATTGGCGTGCGGCAGATACGCAGTATTTT
CASSYWRAADTQYF
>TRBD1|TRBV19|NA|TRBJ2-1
TGTGCCAGTAGTTGGGACAGTTACAATGAGCAGTTCTTC
CASSWDSYNEQFF
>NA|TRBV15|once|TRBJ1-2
TGTGCCACCAGCAGAGATCTCTTGGACACCCACTATGGCTACACCTTC
CATSRDLLDTHYGYTF
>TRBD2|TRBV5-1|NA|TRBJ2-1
TGCGCCAGCAGCCCCAAACTACTAGCGTCCTACAATGAGCAGTTCTTC
CASSPKLLASYNEQFF
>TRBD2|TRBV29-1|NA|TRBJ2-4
TGCAGCGTTGAAGATTGGACTAGCGGGGGGCGGGCCAAAAACATTCAGTACTTC
CSVEDWTSGGRAKNIQYF
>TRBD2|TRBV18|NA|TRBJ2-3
TGTGCCAGCTCACAGGCGGGGGTTGGCACAGATACGCAGTATTTT
CASSQAGVGTDTQYF
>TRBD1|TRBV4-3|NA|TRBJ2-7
TGCGCCAGCAGCCCCGGGACAGAGCGATACGAGCAGTACTTC
CASSPGTERYEQYF
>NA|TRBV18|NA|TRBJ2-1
TGTGCCAGCTCACCATCGGGGCAGGGGTACAATGAGCAGTTCTTC
CASSPSGQGYNEQFF
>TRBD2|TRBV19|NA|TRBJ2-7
TGTGCCAGTAGTATAGGTAGCGGGTCCCCCTACGAGCAGTACTTC
CASSIGSGSPYEQYF